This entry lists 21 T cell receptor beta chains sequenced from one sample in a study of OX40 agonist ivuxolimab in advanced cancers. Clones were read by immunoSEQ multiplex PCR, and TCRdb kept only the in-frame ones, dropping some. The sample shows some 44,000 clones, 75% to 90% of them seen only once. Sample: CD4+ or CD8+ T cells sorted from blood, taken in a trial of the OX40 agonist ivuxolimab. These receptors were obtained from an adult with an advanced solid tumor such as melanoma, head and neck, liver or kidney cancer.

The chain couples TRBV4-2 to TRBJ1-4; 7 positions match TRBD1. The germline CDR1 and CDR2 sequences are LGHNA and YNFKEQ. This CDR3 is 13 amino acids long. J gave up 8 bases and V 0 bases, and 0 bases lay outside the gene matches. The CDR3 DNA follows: TGTGCCAGCAGCCAAGAGGACAGGGAAAAACTGTTTTTT. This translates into CASSQEDREKLFF.

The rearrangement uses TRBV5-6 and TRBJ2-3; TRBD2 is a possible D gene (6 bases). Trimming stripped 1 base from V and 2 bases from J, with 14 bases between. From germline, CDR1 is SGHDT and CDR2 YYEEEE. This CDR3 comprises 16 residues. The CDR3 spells CASSLSLALDTDTQYF. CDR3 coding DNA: TGTGCCAGCAGCTTGAGTCTAGCGTTGGACACAGATACGCAGTATTTT.

The CDR3 DNA follows: TGTGCCATCAGGAGGACTAGCGGGAACTACAATGAGCAGTTCTTC. Translated, it gives CAIRRTSGNYNEQFF. The V gene is TRBV10-3, the J gene TRBJ2-1; 12 bases fit TRBD2. V lost 6 bases and J lost 3; bases outside the gene matches: 3. This CDR3 is built from 15 residues. Germline V CDR1 and CDR2: ENHRY, SYGVKD.

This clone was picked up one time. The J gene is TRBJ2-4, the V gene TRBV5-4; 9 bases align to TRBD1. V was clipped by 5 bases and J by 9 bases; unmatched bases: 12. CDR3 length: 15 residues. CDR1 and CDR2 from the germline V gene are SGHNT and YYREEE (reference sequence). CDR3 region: CASSWDLGQGAIQYF. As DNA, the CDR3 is TGTGCCAGCAGTTGGGACTTGGGACAGGGTGCCATTCAGTACTTC.

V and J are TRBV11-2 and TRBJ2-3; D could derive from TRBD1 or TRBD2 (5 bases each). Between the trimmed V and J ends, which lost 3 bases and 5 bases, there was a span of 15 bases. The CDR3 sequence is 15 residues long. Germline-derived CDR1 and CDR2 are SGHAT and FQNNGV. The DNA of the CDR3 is TGTGCCAGCAGCTTCACTACTACTGGGGGAGATACGCAGTATTTT. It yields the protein CASSFTTTGGDTQYF. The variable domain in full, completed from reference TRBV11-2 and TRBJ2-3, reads EAGVAQSPRYKIIEKRQSVAFWCNPISGHATLYWYQQILGQGPKLLIQFQNNGVVDDSQLPKDRFSAERLKGVDSTLKIQPAKLEDSAVYLCASSFTTTGGDTQYFGPGTRLTVL.

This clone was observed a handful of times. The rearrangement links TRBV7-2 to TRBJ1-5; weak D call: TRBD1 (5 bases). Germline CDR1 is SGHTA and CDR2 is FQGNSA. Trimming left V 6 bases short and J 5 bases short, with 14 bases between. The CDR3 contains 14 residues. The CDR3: CASRPLDIYQPQHF. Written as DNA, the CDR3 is TGTGCCAGCAGACCATTGGACATTTATCAGCCCCAGCATTTT.

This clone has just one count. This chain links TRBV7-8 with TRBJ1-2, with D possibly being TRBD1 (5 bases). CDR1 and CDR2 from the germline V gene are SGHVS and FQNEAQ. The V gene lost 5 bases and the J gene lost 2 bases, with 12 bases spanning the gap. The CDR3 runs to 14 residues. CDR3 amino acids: CASSQTRGNYGYTF. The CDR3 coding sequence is TGTGCCAGCAGCCAGACTAGGGGAAACTATGGCTACACCTTC.

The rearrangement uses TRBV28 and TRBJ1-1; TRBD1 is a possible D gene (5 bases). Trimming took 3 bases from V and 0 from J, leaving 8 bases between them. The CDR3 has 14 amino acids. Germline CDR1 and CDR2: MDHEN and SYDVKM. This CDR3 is CASSLGTMNTEAFF. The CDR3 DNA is TGTGCCAGCAGTTTGGGGACTATGAACACTGAAGCTTTCTTT.

DNA for the CDR3: TGTGCCAGCAGCCCCGGGACAGGGTCCTACGAGCAGTACTTC. It translates to CASSPGTGSYEQYF. The V and J genes are TRBV11-3 and TRBJ2-7; 9 bases map to TRBD1. The CDR3 contains 14 residues. J was trimmed by 1 base and V by 5 bases; bases with no gene match: 3. Germline values: CDR1 SGHNT, CDR2 YENEEA.

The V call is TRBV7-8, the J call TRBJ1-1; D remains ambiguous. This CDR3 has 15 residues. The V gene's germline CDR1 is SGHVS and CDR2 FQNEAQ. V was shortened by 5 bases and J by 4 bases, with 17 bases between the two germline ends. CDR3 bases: TGTGCCAGCAGCCCCGCGTGGGGATTGGGCACTGAAGCTTTCTTT. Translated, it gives CASSPAWGLGTEAFF.

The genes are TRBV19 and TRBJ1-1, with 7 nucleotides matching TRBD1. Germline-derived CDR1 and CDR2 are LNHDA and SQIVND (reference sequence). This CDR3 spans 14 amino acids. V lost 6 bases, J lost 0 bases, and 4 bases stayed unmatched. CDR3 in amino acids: CASSRTGVNTEAFF. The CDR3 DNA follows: TGTGCCAGTAGCCGGACAGGAGTGAACACTGAAGCTTTCTTT.

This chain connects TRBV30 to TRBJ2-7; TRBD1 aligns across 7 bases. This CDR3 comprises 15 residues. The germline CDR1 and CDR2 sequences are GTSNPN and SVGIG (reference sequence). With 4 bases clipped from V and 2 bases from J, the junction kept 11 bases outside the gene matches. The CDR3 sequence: CAWIPPGQRTYEQYF. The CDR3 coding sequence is TGTGCCTGGATACCCCCGGGACAGCGAACCTACGAGCAGTACTTC.

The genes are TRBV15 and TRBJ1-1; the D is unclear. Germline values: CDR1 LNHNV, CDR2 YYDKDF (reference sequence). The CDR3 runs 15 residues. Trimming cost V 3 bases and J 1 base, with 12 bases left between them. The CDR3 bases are TGTGCCACCAGCAGCGCCGTTTTGGGGAACACTGAAGCTTTCTTT. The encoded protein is CATSSAVLGNTEAFF.

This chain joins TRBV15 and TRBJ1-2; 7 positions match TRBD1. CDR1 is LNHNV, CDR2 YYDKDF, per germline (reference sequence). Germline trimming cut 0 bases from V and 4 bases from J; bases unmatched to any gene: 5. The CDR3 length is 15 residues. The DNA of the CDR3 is TGTGCCACCAGCAGAGAGGACAGGATCCCCTATGGCTACACCTTC. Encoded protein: CATSREDRIPYGYTF.

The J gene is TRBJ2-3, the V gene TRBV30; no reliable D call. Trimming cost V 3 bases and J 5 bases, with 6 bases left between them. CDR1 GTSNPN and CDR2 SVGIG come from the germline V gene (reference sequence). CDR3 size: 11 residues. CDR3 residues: CAWSHGDTQYF. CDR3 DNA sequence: TGTGCCTGGAGCCACGGAGATACGCAGTATTTT.

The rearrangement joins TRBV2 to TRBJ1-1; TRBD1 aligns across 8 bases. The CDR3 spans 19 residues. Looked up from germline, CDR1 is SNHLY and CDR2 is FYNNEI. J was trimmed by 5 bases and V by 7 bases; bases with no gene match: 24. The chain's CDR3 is CASTKSGSQGAGMGTEAFF. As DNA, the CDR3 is TGTGCCAGCACAAAATCTGGATCTCAGGGGGCTGGAATGGGAACTGAAGCTTTCTTT.

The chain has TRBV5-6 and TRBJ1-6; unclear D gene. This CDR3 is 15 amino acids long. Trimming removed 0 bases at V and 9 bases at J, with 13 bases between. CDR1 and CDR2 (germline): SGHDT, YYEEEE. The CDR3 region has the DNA TGTGCCAGCAGCTTGGTTGGGGTCGGTAGTTCACCCCTCCACTTT. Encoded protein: CASSLVGVGSSPLHF.

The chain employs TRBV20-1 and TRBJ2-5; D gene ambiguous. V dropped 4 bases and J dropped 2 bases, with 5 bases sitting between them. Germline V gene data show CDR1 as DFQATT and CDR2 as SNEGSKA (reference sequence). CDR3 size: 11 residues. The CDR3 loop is CSATNQETQYF. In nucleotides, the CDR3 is TGCAGTGCTACAAATCAAGAGACCCAGTACTTC.

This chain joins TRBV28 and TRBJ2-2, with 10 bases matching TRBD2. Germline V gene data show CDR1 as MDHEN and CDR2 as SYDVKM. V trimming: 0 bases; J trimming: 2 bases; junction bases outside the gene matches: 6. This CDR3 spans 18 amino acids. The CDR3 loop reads CASSLWSLAGENTGELFF. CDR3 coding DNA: TGTGCCAGCAGTTTATGGTCCCTAGCGGGAGAAAACACCGGGGAGCTGTTTTTT. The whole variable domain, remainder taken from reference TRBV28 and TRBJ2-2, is DVKVTQSSRYLVKRTGEKVFLECVQDMDHENMFWYRQDPGLGLRLIYFSYDVKMKEKGDIPEGYSVSREKKERFSLILESASTNQTSMYLCASSLWSLAGENTGELFFGEGSRLTVL.

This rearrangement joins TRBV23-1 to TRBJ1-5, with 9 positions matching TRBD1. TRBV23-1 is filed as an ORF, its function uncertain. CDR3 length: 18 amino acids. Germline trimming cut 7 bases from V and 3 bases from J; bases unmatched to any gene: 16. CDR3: CASTLGTGSVALNQPQHF. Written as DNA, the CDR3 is TGCGCCAGCACCCTAGGGACAGGGTCTGTCGCACTCAATCAGCCCCAGCATTTT.

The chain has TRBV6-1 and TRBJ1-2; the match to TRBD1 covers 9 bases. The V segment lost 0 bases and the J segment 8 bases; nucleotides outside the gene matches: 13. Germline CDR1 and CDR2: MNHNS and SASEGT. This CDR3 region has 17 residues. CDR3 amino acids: CASSEATGPGQGIGYTF. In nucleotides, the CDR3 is TGTGCCAGCAGTGAAGCTACTGGACCGGGACAGGGTATAGGCTACACCTTC.